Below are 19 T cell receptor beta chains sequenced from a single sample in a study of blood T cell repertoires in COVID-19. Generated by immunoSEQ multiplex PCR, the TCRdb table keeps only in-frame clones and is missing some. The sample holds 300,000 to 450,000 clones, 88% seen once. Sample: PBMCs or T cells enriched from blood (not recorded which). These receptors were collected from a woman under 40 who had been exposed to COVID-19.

The chain's CDR3 is CASSFSLQGNTEAFF. The DNA for the CDR3 is TGTGCCAGCAGCTTCTCCTTACAGGGAAACACTGAAGCTTTCTTT. V is TRBV7-9 and J is TRBJ1-1; a weak D match, TRBD1 (6 bases). The CDR3 has 15 amino acids. The germline gives CDR1 SEHNR, CDR2 FQNEAQ (reference sequence). Trimming took 3 bases from V and 2 from J, leaving 13 bases between them.

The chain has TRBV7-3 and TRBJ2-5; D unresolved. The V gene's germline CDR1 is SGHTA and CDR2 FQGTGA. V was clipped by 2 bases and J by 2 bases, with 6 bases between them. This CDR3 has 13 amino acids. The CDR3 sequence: CASSLEKQETQYF. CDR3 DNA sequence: TGTGCCAGCAGCTTAGAGAAACAAGAGACCCAGTACTTC.

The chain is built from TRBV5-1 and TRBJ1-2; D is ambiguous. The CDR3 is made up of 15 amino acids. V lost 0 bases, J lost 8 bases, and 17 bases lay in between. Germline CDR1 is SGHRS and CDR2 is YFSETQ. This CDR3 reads CASSLALSAPRGYTF. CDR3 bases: TGCGCCAGCAGCTTGGCGCTGTCCGCCCCTCGGGGCTACACCTTC.

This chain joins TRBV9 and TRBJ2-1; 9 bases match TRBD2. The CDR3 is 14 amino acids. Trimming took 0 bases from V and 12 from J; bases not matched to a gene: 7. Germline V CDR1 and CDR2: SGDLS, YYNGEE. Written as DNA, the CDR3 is TGTGCCAGCAGCGTAGTCGGGCGGGAGGGCCCGCAGTTCTTC. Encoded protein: CASSVVGREGPQFF.

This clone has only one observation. The DNA of the CDR3 is TGTGCCAGCGGGTCCGAGGAGATCTACGAGCAGTACTTC. Translation: CASGSEEIYEQYF. This chain connects TRBV12-3 or TRBV12-4 to TRBJ2-7, with no clear D. This CDR3 has 13 residues. V was clipped by 8 bases and J by 3 bases, with 14 bases between them.

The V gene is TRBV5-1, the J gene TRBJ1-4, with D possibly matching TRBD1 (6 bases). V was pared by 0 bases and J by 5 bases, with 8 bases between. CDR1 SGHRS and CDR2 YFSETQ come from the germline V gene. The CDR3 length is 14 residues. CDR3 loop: CASSLGTANEKLFF. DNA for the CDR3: TGCGCCAGCAGCTTGGGGACAGCAAATGAAAAACTGTTTTTT. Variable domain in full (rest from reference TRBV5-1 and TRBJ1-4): KAGVTQTPRYLIKTRGQQVTLSCSPISGHRSVSWYQQTPGQGLQFLFEYFSETQRNKGNFPGRFSGRQFSNSRSEMNVSTLELGDSALYLCASSLGTANEKLFFGSGTQLSVL.

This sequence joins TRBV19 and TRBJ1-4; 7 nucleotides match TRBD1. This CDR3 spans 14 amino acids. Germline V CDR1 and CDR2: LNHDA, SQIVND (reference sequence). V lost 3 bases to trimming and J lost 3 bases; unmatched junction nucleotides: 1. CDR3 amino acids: CASSIQGANEKLFF. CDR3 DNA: TGTGCCAGTAGTATCCAGGGGGCTAATGAAAAACTGTTTTTT.

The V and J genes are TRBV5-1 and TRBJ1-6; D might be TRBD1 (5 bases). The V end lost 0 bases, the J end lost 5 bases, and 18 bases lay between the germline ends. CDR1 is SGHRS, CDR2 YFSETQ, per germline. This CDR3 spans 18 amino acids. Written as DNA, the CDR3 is TGCGCCAGCAGCTTGGGCGTCGGGGGTAGAGGGGATAATTCACCCCTCCACTTT. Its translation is CASSLGVGGRGDNSPLHF. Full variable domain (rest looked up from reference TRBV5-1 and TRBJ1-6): KAGVTQTPRYLIKTRGQQVTLSCSPISGHRSVSWYQQTPGQGLQFLFEYFSETQRNKGNFPGRFSGRQFSNSRSEMNVSTLELGDSALYLCASSLGVGGRGDNSPLHFGNGTRLTVT.

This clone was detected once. The CDR3 sequence: CASSQDPGGYETNEKLFF. CDR3 coding DNA: TGCGCCAGCAGCCAAGATCCAGGGGGCTATGAAACTAATGAAAAACTGTTTTTT. This chain joins TRBV4-1 and TRBJ1-4; 8 bases are a match to TRBD1. Germline-derived CDR1 and CDR2 are MGHRA and YSYEKL. The CDR3 is 18 residues long. Germline trimming cut 0 bases from V and 1 base from J; bases unmatched to any gene: 7.

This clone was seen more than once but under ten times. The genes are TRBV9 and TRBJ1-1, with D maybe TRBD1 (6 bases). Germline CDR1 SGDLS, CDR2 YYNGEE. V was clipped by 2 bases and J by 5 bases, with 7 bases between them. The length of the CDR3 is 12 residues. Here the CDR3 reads CASSVQGTEAFF. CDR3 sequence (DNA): TGTGCCAGCAGCGTTCAGGGGACTGAAGCTTTCTTT.

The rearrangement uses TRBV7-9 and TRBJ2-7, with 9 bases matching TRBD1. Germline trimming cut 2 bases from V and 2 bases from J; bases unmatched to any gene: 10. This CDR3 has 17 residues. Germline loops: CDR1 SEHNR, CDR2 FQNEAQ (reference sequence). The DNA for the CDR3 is TGTGCCAGCAGCTTAAGGGACAGGGAAGATCGGACCTACGAGCAGTACTTC. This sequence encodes CASSLRDREDRTYEQYF.

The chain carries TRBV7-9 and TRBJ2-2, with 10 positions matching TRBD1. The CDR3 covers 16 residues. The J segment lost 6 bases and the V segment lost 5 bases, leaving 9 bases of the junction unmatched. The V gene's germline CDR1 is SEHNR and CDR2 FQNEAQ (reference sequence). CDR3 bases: TGTGCCAGCAGCCGCCCGGACAGGGGGATTTCCGGGGAGCTGTTTTTT. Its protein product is CASSRPDRGISGELFF.

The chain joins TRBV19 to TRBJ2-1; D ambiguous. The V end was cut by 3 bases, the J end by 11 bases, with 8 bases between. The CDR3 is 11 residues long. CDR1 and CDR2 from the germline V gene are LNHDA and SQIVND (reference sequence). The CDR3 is CASSIAGQQFF. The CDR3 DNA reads TGTGCCAGTAGTATCGCAGGTCAGCAGTTCTTC. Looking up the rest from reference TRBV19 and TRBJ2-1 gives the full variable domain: DGGITQSPKYLFRKEGQNVTLSCEQNLNHDAMYWYRQDPGQGLRLIYYSQIVNDFQKGDIAEGYSVSREKKESFPLTVTSAQKNPTAFYLCASSIAGQQFFGPGTRLTVL.

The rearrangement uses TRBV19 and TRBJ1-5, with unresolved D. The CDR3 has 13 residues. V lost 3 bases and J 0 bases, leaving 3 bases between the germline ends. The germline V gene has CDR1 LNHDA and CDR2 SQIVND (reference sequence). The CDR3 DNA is TGTGCCAGTAGTATGGCTAGCAATCAGCCCCAGCATTTT. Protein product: CASSMASNQPQHF.

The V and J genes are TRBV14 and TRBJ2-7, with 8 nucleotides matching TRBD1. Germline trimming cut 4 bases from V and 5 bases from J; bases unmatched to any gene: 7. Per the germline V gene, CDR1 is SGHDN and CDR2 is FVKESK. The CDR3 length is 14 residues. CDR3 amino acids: CASSRRQGQDEQYF. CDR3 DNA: TGTGCCAGCAGCCGAAGACAGGGGCAGGACGAGCAGTACTTC.

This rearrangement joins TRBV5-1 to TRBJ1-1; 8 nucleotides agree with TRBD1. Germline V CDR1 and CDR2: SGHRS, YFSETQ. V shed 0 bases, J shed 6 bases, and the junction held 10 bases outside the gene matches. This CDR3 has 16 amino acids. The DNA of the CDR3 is TGCGCCAGCAGCTTGGCGGTGACAGGGGTTGACGCTGAAGCTTTCTTT. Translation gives CASSLAVTGVDAEAFF.

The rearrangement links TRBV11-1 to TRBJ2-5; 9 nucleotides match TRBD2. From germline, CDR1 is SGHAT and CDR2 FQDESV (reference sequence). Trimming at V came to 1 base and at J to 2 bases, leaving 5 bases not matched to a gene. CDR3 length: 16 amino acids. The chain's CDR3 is CASSLGAGGPQETQYF. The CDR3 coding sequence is TGTGCCAGCAGCTTAGGGGCGGGAGGGCCGCAAGAGACCCAGTACTTC.

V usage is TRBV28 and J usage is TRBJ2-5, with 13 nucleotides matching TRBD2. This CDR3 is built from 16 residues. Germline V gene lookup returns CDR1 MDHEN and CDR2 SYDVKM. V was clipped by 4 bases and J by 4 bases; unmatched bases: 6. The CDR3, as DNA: TGTGCCAGCAGTTACCAACTAGCGGGAGGGGGAGAGACCCAGTACTTC. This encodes CASSYQLAGGGETQYF.

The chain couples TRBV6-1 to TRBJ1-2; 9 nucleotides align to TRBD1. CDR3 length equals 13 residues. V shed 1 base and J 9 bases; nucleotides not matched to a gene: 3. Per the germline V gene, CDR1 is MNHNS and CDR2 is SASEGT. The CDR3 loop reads CASSEVDRGRYTF. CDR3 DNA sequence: TGTGCCAGCAGTGAAGTGGACAGGGGTCGCTACACCTTC.